Included here is one T cell receptor beta chain sequence, with context. It lacks a known antigen. No clone much larger than this one lies a single base away; base qualities are absent. Looking up the germline V gene yields CDR1 SGHRS and CDR2 YFSETQ. The CDR3 sequence holds 18 residues, the cysteine and phenylalanine included. Of the read, only the CDR3 DNA is kept; its 54 bases are in frame from base 1. Trimming costs V 3 bases and J 0 bases, and their ends lie 16 bases apart. This record comes from a study of blood T cell repertoires in COVID-19 (TCRdb year 2020). For the wider study: Samples from collaborators originated in the United States, Italy and Spain and spanned both the acute and convalescent phases of COVID-19. A de-identified subject ID, COVID-19 status, age in years and sex were almost always included in the sample metadata. The material from the prospective study consisted of cDNA or gDNA derived from T cells, B-cell-depleted T cells, or PBMCs. Subjects who had been exposed to COVID-19, were actively infected with it, or had recovered from it provided the deeply sampled blood TCRbeta repertoires that made up the dataset. Where HLA class I and class II types were available, the types were taken from metadata supplied by the sample provider, not from assay-based typing. The repertoires were made available in a free public database intended to serve as a resource for research on the immune response to SARS-CoV-2. Samples were obtained from the ongoing ImmuneRACE study (first 160 participants) and from 950 to 1,500 subjects provided by 6 global collaborators.

One collaborating source in Seattle enrolled patients during active infection and followed them longitudinally through the course of disease. Each collaborating institution followed its own protocols to collect whole blood in K2EDTA tubes. For TCRbeta analysis, collaborators shipped samples as frozen whole blood, isolated PBMCs, or DNA extracted from either of those sample types. TCRbeta CDR3 regions were amplified from genomic DNA by means of the immunoSEQ Assay, a bias-controlled multiplex PCR. Per the original workflow: The number of nucleated cells in each sample was estimated by amplification of reference gene primers within the assay. To quantify the absolute abundance of each unique TCRbeta CDR3 rearrangement, sequence reads were collapsed and filtered. For each sample, productive Simpson clonality was calculated as the square root of Simpson's diversity index over productive rearrangements. The table was pulled from immuneACCESS by TCRdb, which kept in-frame rearrangements only. Such tables lose some clones; where checked, under half of the loss comes from unresolved V genes, and the rest has no known cause. Clone size and the V and J calls come from that table; the DNA yielded D and trimming. This sample gives around 260,000 clones in total; roughly nine tenths of them show up just once. The leading ten clones occupy 2% to 2.5% of the sample.

General study outcomes and caveats: How much clinical and demographic metadata was included differed by source and by participant, and the metadata was provided uncurated.

What was sequenced was peripheral blood. This receptor chain uses TRBV5-1 and TRBJ1-6; the best D guess is TRBD1, with 6 bases matching. The origin of this receptor is a woman aged 25 to 39 with COVID-19, enrolled during active disease. This receptor carries the CDR3 CASSSLDRRSSYNSPLHF. The sequence in DNA is TGCGCCAGCAGCTCACTCGACAGGAGGAGCTCCTATAATTCACCCCTCCACTTT.